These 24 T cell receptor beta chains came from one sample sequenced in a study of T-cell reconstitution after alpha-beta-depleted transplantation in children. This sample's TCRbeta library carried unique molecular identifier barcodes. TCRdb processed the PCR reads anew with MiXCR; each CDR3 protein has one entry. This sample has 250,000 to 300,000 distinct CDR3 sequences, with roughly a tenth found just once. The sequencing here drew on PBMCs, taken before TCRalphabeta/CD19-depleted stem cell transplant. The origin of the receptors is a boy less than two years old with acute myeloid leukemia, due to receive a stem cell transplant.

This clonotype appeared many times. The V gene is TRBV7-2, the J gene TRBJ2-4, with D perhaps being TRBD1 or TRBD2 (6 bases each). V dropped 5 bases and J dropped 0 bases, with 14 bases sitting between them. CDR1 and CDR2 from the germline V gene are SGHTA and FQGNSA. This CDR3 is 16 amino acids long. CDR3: CASSPEGGLAKNIQYF. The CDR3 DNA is TGTGCCAGCAGCCCCGAGGGGGGTCTAGCCAAAAACATTCAGTACTTC. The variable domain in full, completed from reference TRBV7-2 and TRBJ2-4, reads GAGVSQSPSNKVTEKGKDVELRCDPISGHTALYWYRQSLGQGLEFLIYFQGNSAPDKSGLPSDRFSAERTGGSVSTLTIQRTQQEDSAVYLCASSPEGGLAKNIQYFGAGTRLSVL.

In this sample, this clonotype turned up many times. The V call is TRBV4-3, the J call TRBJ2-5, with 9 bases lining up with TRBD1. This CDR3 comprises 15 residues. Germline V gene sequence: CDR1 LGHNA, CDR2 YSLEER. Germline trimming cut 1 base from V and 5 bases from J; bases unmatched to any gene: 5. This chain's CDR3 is CASSQGGQGRETQYF. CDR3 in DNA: TGCGCCAGCAGCCAAGGTGGACAGGGGAGGGAGACCCAGTACTTC.

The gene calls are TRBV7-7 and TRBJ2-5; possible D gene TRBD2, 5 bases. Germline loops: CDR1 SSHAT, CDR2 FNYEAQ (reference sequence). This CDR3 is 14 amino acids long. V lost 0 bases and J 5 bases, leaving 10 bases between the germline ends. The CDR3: CASSLAGKTETQYF. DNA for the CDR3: TGTGCCAGCAGCTTAGCCGGGAAAACGGAGACCCAGTACTTC.

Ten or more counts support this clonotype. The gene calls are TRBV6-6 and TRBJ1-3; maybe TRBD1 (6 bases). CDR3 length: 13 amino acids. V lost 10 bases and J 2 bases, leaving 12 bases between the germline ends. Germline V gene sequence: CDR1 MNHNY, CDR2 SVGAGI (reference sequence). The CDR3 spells CATLDSTGNTIYF. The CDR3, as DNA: TGTGCCACCCTGGACAGCACTGGAAACACCATATATTTT.

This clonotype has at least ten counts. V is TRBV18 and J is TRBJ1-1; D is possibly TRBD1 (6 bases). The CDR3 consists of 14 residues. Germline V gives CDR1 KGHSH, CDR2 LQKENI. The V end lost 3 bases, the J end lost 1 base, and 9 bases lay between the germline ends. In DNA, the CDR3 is TGTGCCAGCTCACCGGACAGCAAGAACACTGAAGCTTTCTTT. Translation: CASSPDSKNTEAFF.

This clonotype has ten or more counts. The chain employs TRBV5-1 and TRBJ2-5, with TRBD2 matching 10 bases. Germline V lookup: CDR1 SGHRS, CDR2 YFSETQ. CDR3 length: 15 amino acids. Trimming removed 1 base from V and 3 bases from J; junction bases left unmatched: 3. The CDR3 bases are TGCGCCAGCAGCTTGAGGCTAGCGGGAGAAGAGACCCAGTACTTC. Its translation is CASSLRLAGEETQYF. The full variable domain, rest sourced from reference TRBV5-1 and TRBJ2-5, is KAGVTQTPRYLIKTRGQQVTLSCSPISGHRSVSWYQQTPGQGLQFLFEYFSETQRNKGNFPGRFSGRQFSNSRSEMNVSTLELGDSALYLCASSLRLAGEETQYFGPGTRLLVL.

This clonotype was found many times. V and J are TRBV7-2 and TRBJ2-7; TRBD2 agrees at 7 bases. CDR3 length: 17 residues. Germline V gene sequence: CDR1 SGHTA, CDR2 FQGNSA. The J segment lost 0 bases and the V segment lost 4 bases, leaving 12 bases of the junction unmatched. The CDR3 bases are TGTGCCAGCAGCTCCAAGCCGGCTAGCGGCCGCTCCTACGAGCAGTACTTC. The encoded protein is CASSSKPASGRSYEQYF.

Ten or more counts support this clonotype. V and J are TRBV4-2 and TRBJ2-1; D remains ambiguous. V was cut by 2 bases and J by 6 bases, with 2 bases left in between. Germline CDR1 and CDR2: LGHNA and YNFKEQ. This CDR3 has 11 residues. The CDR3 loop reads CASSQFNEQFF. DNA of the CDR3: TGTGCCAGCAGCCAATTCAATGAGCAGTTCTTC.

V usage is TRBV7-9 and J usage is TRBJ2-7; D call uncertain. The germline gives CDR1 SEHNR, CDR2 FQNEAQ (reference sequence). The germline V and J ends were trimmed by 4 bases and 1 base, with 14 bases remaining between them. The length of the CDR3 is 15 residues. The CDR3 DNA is TGTGCCAGCAGCTCTAATGTGACCCCTTCCTACGAGCAGTACTTC. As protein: CASSSNVTPSYEQYF.

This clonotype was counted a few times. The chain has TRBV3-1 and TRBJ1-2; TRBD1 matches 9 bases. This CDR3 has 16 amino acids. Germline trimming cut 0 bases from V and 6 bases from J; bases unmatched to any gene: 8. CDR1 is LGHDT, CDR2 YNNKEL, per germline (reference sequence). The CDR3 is CASSQEGGTGSNGYTF. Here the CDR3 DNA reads TGTGCCAGCAGCCAAGAAGGGGGGACAGGGAGTAATGGCTACACCTTC.

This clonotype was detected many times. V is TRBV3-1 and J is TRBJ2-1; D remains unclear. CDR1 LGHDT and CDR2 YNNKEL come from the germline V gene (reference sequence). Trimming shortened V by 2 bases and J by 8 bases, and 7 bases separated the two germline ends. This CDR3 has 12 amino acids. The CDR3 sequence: CASSQFVYEQFF. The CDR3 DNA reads TGTGCCAGCAGCCAATTTGTCTATGAGCAGTTCTTC.

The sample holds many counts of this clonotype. The CDR3 nucleotides are TGTGCCAGCAGCCCGCAGACTAGCGGGCAAGAGACCCAGTACTTC. This encodes CASSPQTSGQETQYF. The chain uses TRBV7-2 and TRBJ2-5; 10 bases align to TRBD2. The V segment lost 5 bases and the J segment 2 bases; nucleotides outside the gene matches: 5. Germline V CDR1 and CDR2: SGHTA, FQGNSA. This CDR3 is 15 amino acids long.

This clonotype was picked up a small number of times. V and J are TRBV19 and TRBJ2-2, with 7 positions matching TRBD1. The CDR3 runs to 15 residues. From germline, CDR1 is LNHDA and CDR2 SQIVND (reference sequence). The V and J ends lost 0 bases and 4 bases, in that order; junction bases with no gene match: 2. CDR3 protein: CASSIDRGTTGELFF. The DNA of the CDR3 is TGTGCCAGTAGTATAGACAGGGGGACCACCGGGGAGCTGTTTTTT.

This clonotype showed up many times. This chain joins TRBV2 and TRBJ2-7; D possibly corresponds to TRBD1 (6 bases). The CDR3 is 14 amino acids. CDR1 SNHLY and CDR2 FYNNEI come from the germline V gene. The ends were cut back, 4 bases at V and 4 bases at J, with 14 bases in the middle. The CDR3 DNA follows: TGTGCCAGCAGTGTGGGACAAACTTTTTACGAGCAGTACTTC. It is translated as CASSVGQTFYEQYF.

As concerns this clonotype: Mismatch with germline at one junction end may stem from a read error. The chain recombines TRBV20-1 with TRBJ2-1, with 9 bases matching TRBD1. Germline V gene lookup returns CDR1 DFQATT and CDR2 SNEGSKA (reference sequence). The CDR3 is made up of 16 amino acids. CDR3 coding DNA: TGCTGTGCTAGAAGGGGGGGACAGGGCAACTACAATGAGCAGTTCTTC. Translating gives CCARRGGQGNYNEQFF.

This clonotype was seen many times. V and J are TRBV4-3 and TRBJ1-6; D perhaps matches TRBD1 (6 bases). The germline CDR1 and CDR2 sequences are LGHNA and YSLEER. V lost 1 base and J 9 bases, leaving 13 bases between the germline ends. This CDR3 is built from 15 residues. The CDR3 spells CASSQGHRALSPLHF. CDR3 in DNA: TGCGCCAGCAGCCAAGGGCACAGGGCTCTTTCACCCCTCCACTTT.

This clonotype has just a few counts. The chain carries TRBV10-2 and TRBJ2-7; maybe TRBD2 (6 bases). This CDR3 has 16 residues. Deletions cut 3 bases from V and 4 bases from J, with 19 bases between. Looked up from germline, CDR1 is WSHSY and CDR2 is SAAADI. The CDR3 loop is CASSDKEGILWYEQYF. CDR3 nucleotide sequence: TGCGCCAGCAGTGATAAGGAGGGAATACTCTGGTACGAGCAGTACTTC.

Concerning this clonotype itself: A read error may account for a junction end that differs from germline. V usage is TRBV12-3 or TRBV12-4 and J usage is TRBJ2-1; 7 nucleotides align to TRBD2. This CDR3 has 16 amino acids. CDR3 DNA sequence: TGTGCCAGCAGTCGTGCCTCGGGACTAATTTACAATGAGCACTTCTTC. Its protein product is CASSRASGLIYNEHFF.

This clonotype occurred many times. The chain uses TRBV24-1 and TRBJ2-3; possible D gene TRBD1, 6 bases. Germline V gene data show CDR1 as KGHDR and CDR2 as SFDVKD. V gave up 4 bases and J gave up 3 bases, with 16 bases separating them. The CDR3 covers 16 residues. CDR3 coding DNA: TGTGCCACCAGTGACACCGGGACACTTGGGACAGATACGCAGTATTTT. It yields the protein CATSDTGTLGTDTQYF.

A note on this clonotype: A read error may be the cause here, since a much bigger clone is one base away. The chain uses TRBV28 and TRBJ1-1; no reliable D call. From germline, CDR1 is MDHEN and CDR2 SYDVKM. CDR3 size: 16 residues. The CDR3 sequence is CASSSNGRGGNSEAFF. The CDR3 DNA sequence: TGTGCCAGCAGTTCAAATGGGCGGGGAGGGAACTCTGAAGCTTTCTTT.

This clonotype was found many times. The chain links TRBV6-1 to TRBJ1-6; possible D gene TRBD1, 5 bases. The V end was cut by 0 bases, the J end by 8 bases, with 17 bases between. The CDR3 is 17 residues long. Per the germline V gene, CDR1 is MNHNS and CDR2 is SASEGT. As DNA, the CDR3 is TGTGCCAGCAGTGAAGCGATGTGGGGGAGTGTCGATTCACCCCTCCACTTT. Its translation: CASSEAMWGSVDSPLHF.

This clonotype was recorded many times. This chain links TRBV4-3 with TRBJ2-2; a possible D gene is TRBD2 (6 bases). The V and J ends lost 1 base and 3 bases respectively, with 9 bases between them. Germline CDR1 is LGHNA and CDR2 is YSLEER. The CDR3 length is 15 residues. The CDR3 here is CASSQAGLHTGELFF. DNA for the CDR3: TGCGCCAGCAGCCAAGCGGGACTTCACACCGGGGAGCTGTTTTTT.

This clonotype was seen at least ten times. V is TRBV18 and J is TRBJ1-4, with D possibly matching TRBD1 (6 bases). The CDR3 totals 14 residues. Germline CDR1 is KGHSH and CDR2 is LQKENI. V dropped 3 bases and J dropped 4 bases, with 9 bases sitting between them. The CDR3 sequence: CASSPGQFNEKLFF. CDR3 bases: TGTGCCAGCTCACCTGGACAGTTTAATGAAAAACTGTTTTTT.

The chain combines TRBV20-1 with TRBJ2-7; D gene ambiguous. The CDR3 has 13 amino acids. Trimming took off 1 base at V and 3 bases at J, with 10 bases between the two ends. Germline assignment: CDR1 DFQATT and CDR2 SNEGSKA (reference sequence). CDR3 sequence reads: CSARARDGYEQYF. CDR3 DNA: TGCAGTGCTAGAGCCAGAGACGGCTACGAGCAGTACTTC.